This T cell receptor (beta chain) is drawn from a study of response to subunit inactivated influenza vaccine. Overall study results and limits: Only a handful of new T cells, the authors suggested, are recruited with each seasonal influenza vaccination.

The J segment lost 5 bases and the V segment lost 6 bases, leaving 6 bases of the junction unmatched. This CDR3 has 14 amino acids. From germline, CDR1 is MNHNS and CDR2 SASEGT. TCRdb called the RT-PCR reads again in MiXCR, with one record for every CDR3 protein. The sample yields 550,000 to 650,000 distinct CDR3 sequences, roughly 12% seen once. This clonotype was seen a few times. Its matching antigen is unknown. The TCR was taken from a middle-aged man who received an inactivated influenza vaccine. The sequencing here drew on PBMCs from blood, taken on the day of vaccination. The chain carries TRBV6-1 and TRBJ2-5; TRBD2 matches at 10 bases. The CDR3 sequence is CASRTLAGVETQYF. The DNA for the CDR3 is TGTGCCAGCAGGACTCTAGCGGGAGTGGAGACCCAGTACTTC.